This T cell receptor (beta chain) was captured in a study of T-cell reconstitution after alpha-beta-depleted transplantation in children. The study's findings and limits: A year post-transplant, T-cell counts and diversity derived mostly from newly produced T cells. At around two months after transplant, the alpha-beta T cells were reportedly derived from several hundred expanded clones that came from non-depleted graft cells. Diversity of TCRbeta at day 60 was high in some patients, arising from surviving recipient T cells and thymic progenitors.

The CDR3 runs to 16 residues. Trimming at V came to 4 bases and at J to 0 bases, leaving 8 bases not matched to a gene. Germline V CDR1 and CDR2: ENHRY, SYGVKD. The TCRbeta library was prepared with unique molecular identifiers. TCRdb reanalysed the PCR reads using MiXCR and keeps one entry per CDR3 protein. The sample records about 16,000 distinct CDR3 sequences, about 7.7% being singletons. This clonotype occurred many times. Its antigen is not known. This chain uses TRBV10-3 with TRBJ2-5; the match to TRBD2 covers 7 bases. This clonotype was sampled from a boy in the first two years of life who had a stem cell transplant for Wiskott-Aldrich syndrome, so the T cells may come from the graft donor. The sample was PBMCs, mostly from graft donor cells, taken 60 days after TCRalphabeta/CD19-depleted stem cell transplant. CDR3 region: CAISAQASGHQETQYF. DNA for the CDR3: TGTGCCATCAGTGCACAGGCTAGCGGACACCAAGAGACCCAGTACTTC.